The 17 T cell receptor beta chains presented below share a single source sample, sequenced in a study of blood T cell repertoires in COVID-19. Some clones are missing from TCRdb's copy, which holds only in-frame ones; the method was immunoSEQ multiplex PCR. The sample includes some 500,000 clones, approximately 90% of them seen just once. The sequenced sample consisted of PBMCs or T cells enriched from blood (not recorded which). The receptors here all came from a woman between 35 and 50 years old who had recovered from COVID-19.

Comment on this clone: Other DNA sequences in the same sample also yield this CDR3. The chain uses TRBV12-3 or TRBV12-4 and TRBJ1-1; tentatively, D is TRBD1 (5 bases). Trimming stripped 5 bases from V and 8 bases from J, with 15 bases between. This CDR3 is 13 amino acids long. CDR3 protein: CASSLGGEGEAFF. The CDR3 DNA reads as TGTGCCAGCAGTCTTGGGGGGGAGGGGGAAGCTTTCTTT.

The gene calls are TRBV6-5 and TRBJ2-7; the match to TRBD1 covers 11 bases. The trim removed 6 bases at V and 3 bases at J, leaving 7 bases unmatched. Germline values: CDR1 MNHEY, CDR2 SVGAGI. The CDR3 sequence is 15 residues long. As DNA, the CDR3 is TGTGCCAGCAGCTCCGGGACAGGGGGGATCTACGAGCAGTACTTC. It codes for CASSSGTGGIYEQYF.

The V and J genes are TRBV3-1 (or the pseudogene TRBV3-2) and TRBJ2-5; the match to TRBD1 covers 8 bases. CDR1 and CDR2 (germline): LGHDT, YNNKEL (reference sequence). CDR3 length equals 16 residues. With 2 bases clipped from V and 5 bases from J, the junction kept 10 bases outside the gene matches. The CDR3 DNA sequence: TGTGCCAGCAGCCAACGGACAGGGTCTAGGGAGGAGACCCAGTACTTC. Its protein is CASSQRTGSREETQYF.

The rearrangement uses TRBV7-9 and TRBJ1-2; D gene uncertain. In germline, CDR1 is SEHNR, CDR2 FQNEAQ (reference sequence). CDR3 length: 17 residues. The V end lost 3 bases, the J end lost 4 bases, and 21 bases lay between the germline ends. The CDR3 loop is CASSFTEFEGGGYGYTF. CDR3 bases: TGTGCCAGCAGCTTCACGGAATTCGAGGGCGGAGGCTATGGCTACACCTTC.

About this clone itself: One end of the junction fails to match germline, which may point to a read error. The gene calls are TRBV6-5 and TRBJ2-5; TRBD2 might be the D (6 bases). The CDR3 contains 15 residues. CDR1 and CDR2 (germline): MNHEY, SVGAGI. The DNA for the CDR3 is TGTGCCAGCAGTTTGGTGACTAGTCACCAGGAGACCCAGTACTTC. It specifies CASSLVTSHQETQYF.

The V and J genes are TRBV29-1 and TRBJ1-2; possible D gene TRBD1, 6 bases. CDR3 length: 15 amino acids. Germline V gives CDR1 SQVTM, CDR2 ANQGSEA. Trimming took off 6 bases at V and 9 bases at J, with 26 bases between the two ends. CDR3 in amino acids: CSVNGVGGDFQSYTF. The CDR3 DNA reads as TGCAGCGTCAATGGTGTAGGGGGAGATTTTCAAAGCTACACCTTC.

The rearrangement links TRBV6-2 or TRBV6-3 to TRBJ1-2; D perhaps matches TRBD1 (6 bases). CDR1 and CDR2 from the germline V gene are MNHEY and SVGEGT. This CDR3 is built from 15 residues. V lost 0 bases and J lost 0, with 8 bases in between. The CDR3 loop is CASSYSTGPNYGYTF. CDR3 DNA sequence: TGTGCCAGCAGTTACTCGACAGGCCCTAACTATGGCTACACCTTC.

The rearrangement uses TRBV11-2 and TRBJ1-5; 7 bases are a match to TRBD1. In germline, CDR1 is SGHAT, CDR2 FQNNGV. The CDR3 contains 20 residues. The V segment lost 0 bases and the J segment 6 bases; nucleotides outside the gene matches: 20. CDR3 bases: TGTGCCAGCAGCTTAGATGCCAGAACCCCTCAGACAGGGATAGGTCAGCCCCAGCATTTT. This gives the protein CASSLDARTPQTGIGQPQHF.

The rearrangement joins TRBV19 to TRBJ2-5, with D maybe TRBD2 (6 bases). Trimming stripped 6 bases from V and 5 bases from J, with 22 bases between. Germline V gene sequence: CDR1 LNHDA, CDR2 SQIVND (reference sequence). This CDR3 contains 16 residues. The CDR3 coding sequence is TGTGCCAGTAGGAGGGACTTCCTACTGGGTTTGGAGACCCAGTACTTC. Translating gives CASRRDFLLGLETQYF.

This chain joins TRBV6-6 and TRBJ1-1; D is perhaps TRBD1 (6 bases). The CDR3 has 13 residues. V lost 6 bases to trimming and J lost 5 bases, with 13 bases between them. The germline V gene has CDR1 MNHNY and CDR2 SVGAGI (reference sequence). The CDR3 sequence is CASRFRQETEAFF. The CDR3 DNA sequence: TGTGCCAGCAGATTCAGACAGGAGACTGAAGCTTTCTTT.

The rearrangement links TRBV6-4 to TRBJ2-2, with TRBD1 identical over 10 bases. In germline, CDR1 is MRHNA, CDR2 SNTAGT. This CDR3 contains 15 residues. Unmatched junction bases numbered 9, after V lost 8 bases and J lost 6 bases. CDR3 nucleotide sequence: TGTGCCAGCTCCCCGGGACAGGGGTTCGCCGGGGAGCTGTTTTTT. The encoded protein is CASSPGQGFAGELFF.

V is TRBV2 and J is TRBJ2-1; 8 bases match TRBD2. From germline, CDR1 is SNHLY and CDR2 FYNNEI. The CDR3 has 16 residues. With V trimmed by 4 bases and J by 0 bases, 5 bases remained unmatched. The CDR3 loop reads CASSGNGRASYNEQFF. The CDR3 DNA sequence: TGTGCCAGCAGTGGAAACGGGAGGGCCTCCTACAATGAGCAGTTCTTC.

The chain employs TRBV6-5 and TRBJ2-5; 8 bases line up with TRBD1. J gave up 4 bases and V 0 bases, and 7 bases lay outside the gene matches. This CDR3 comprises 16 residues. From germline, CDR1 is MNHEY and CDR2 SVGAGI. The DNA of the CDR3 is TGTGCCAGCAGTTACTCCGCAGGGGGCTCGTCAGAGACCCAGTACTTC. Its protein is CASSYSAGGSSETQYF.

V and J are TRBV7-2 and TRBJ2-1; 7 nucleotides match TRBD1. Germline V gives CDR1 SGHTA, CDR2 FQGNSA. This CDR3 region has 13 residues. The V and J ends lost 2 bases and 11 bases, in that order; junction bases with no gene match: 6. The CDR3 DNA sequence: TGTGCCAGCAGCTTACCTGACAGGGACCAGCAGTTCTTC. Amino acid sequence: CASSLPDRDQQFF.

The chain couples TRBV6-1 to TRBJ1-2, with a possible D match to TRBD1 (5 bases). This CDR3 has 14 residues. V was cut by 2 bases and J by 8 bases, with 15 bases left in between. From germline, CDR1 is MNHNS and CDR2 SASEGT. The CDR3, as DNA: TGTGCCAGCAGTGAAAAGCAGGGTGCTTTCGGCTACACCTTC. It encodes CASSEKQGAFGYTF.

V is TRBV24-1 and J is TRBJ1-6; 7 bases line up with TRBD1. Germline V gene data show CDR1 as KGHDR and CDR2 as SFDVKD. CDR3 length equals 14 residues. The V segment lost 4 bases and the J segment 6 bases; nucleotides outside the gene matches: 2. The CDR3 sequence is CATSDAGGNSPLHF. The CDR3, as DNA: TGTGCCACCAGTGACGCAGGGGGTAATTCACCCCTCCACTTT.

This clone appeared once. The CDR3 DNA is TGTGCCAGCAGTTACCGACTTGGGGAGCAGTACTTC. Protein: CASSYRLGEQYF. The chain couples TRBV6-2 or TRBV6-3 to TRBJ2-7; no firm D call. Trimming left V 2 bases short and J 7 bases short, with 9 bases between. This CDR3 is 12 amino acids long. Germline V CDR1 and CDR2: MNHEY, SVGEGT.